This record looks at one T cell receptor beta chain sequence and its context. In germline, CDR1 is SGDLS, CDR2 YYNGEE. The length of the CDR3 is 15 residues. V lost 2 bases and J lost 5, with 16 bases in between. Participant reports of clinical history set cohort assignment. This entry is derived from a study of blood T cell repertoires in COVID-19. As for the study in general: There were acute and convalescent COVID-19 samples, and they came from the United States, Italy and Spain.

In the source study's methods: Amplification from reference gene primers served as the basis for estimated nucleated cell counts. Repertoires were generated with immunoSEQ multiplex PCR, while TCRdb's copy carries only in-frame clones and drops some. That table gives V, J and clone size, and the DNA gave D and trimming. This sample carries some 270,000 clones, about nine tenths of them seen once, and the ten largest clones take around 1.7%. The J gene is TRBJ2-5, the V gene TRBV9; tentatively, D is TRBD2 (6 bases). This clonotype originated in a woman aged 40 to 50 who had recovered from COVID-19. The specimen was PBMCs or T cells enriched from blood (not recorded which). The DNA for the CDR3 is TGTGCCAGCAGCGTCGGGGCCACCCGGGAGGAGACCCAGTACTTC. Residues: CASSVGATREETQYF.